The text below deals with one T cell receptor beta chain. These data come from a study of blood T cell repertoires in COVID-19. Study as a whole: T cells, B-cell-depleted T cells, or PBMCs provided the cDNA or gDNA that served as material.

Original processing methods: Nucleated cell number was recorded as an estimate derived from reference gene primer amplification. Sequencing used immunoSEQ multiplex PCR; TCRdb keeps in-frame clones, though not all of them. V, J and clone size are taken as reported in that table, and D and trimming were inferred from the DNA itself. Among about 310,000 clones listed, roughly 90% were seen once. Residents of 24 US areas, aged about 18 to 95 years, made up the participants. The study counted Cohort 3 donors as recovered given two negative PCRs, clearance, or symptom resolution. CDR1 and CDR2 from the germline V gene are SGHDT and YYEEEE. The V end lost 1 base, the J end lost 3 bases, and 7 bases lay between the germline ends. The CDR3 is made up of 13 amino acids.

The sample consisted of PBMCs or T cells enriched from blood (not recorded which). This chain links TRBV5-6 with TRBJ2-5; D not certain. This TCR was sampled from a woman between 35 and 50 years old who had recovered from COVID-19. The CDR3 protein is CASSLNRKETQYF. CDR3 nucleotide sequence: TGTGCCAGCAGCTTGAACAGAAAAGAGACCCAGTACTTC.